The clone carrying this T cell receptor (beta chain) was found many times. These data belong to a study of regulatory T cells in long-lasting Graves disease. TCR beta libraries were built with iRepertoire HTBI primers and Arm-PCR of CDR3 regions. TCRdb independently ran MiXCR on the multiplex PCR reads; one entry per CDR3 protein. The repertoire holds about 470,000 distinct CDR3 sequences, with around a fifth as singletons. Time point denoted: persistent/refractory GD, antithyroid drugs over 5 years with positive TRAb. Following extraction of RNA from PBMCs, that RNA was used to make the TCR library. Germline CDR1 is MDHEN and CDR2 is SYDVKM. The CDR3 loop spans 18 amino acids. The germline V and J ends were trimmed by 5 bases and 0 bases, with 20 bases remaining between them.

The chain combines TRBV28 with TRBJ1-5, with D maybe TRBD1 (5 bases). The sequences come from peripheral blood mononuclear cells (PBMCs), collected when the disease was refractory, from a patient treated with antithyroid drugs. This TCR was recovered from a female donor with Graves disease. The CDR3 loop reads CASSPRDLSGYSNQPQHF. The DNA for the CDR3 is TGTGCCAGCAGTCCCCGGGACTTGAGTGGTTATAGCAATCAGCCCCAGCATTTT.